The 2 T cell receptor beta chains listed next were all sequenced from one sample in a study of T cell changes during pregnancy in multiple sclerosis. Clones were sequenced by immunoSEQ multiplex PCR, and TCRdb holds only the in-frame ones, with some missing. Altogether some 40,000 clones are present, almost 90% being singletons, with the ten largest covering 0.55% to 0.7%. This material consisted of CD4+ T cells from peripheral blood mononuclear cells, taken in the second trimester of pregnancy. The receptors stem from a female donor with multiple sclerosis, enrolled in a pregnancy study.

The CDR3 region is CASTKPGQNTEAFF. DNA of the CDR3: TGTGCCAGCACCAAGCCAGGGCAGAACACTGAAGCTTTCTTT. The chain combines TRBV5-4 with TRBJ1-1; D is possibly TRBD1 (5 bases). Germline V gene data show CDR1 as SGHNT and CDR2 as YYREEE (reference sequence). This CDR3 is built from 14 residues. Trimming stripped 6 bases from V and 1 base from J, with 13 bases between.

The chain combines TRBV9 with TRBJ1-2, with a possible D match to TRBD1 (5 bases). This CDR3 comprises 12 residues. From germline, CDR1 is SGDLS and CDR2 YYNGEE. V lost 3 bases, J lost 4 bases, and 7 bases lay in between. The CDR3 spells CASSGQLYGYTF. In nucleotides, the CDR3 is TGTGCCAGCAGCGGACAGCTCTATGGCTACACCTTC.